This TCR beta chain was profiled in a study of metastatic and nonmetastatic thyroid tumors. Using MiXCR, TCRdb reanalyzed the PCR reads. The repertoire holds 25,000 to 30,000 clones, with roughly 25% as singletons. No patient received treatment before thyroid surgery. The CDR3 length is 17 residues. Looked up from germline, CDR1 is MNHEY and CDR2 is SMNVEV (reference sequence). Unmatched junction bases numbered 13, after V lost 7 bases and J lost 0 bases. The TCR comes from a female donor with papillary thyroid cancer or a benign thyroid nodule (not recorded which). Some clones in this sample may be carry-over from other donors' samples. The chain carries TRBV27 and TRBJ2-3, with TRBD2 matching 7 bases. The material sequenced was blood. The CDR3: CASKEPCLAVSTDTQYF. Here the CDR3 DNA reads TGTGCCAGCAAGGAACCCTGTCTAGCGGTTAGCACAGATACGCAGTATTTT.